This entry describes one T cell receptor (beta chain). What it binds is not known. The entry originates in a study of OX40 agonist ivuxolimab in advanced cancers. Study context: Hepatocellular carcinoma, melanoma, renal cell or head and neck cancer affected the dose-escalation patients. Three partial responders included one hepatocellular carcinoma patient and two cutaneous melanoma patients. Study conclusions and caveats: In CD8+ T cells, expanded clones were on average more numerous than in CD4+.

Some clones are missing from TCRdb's copy, which holds only in-frame ones; the method was immunoSEQ multiplex PCR. The sample yields about 63,000 clones, roughly 89% seen once. Germline V CDR1 and CDR2: MGHRA, YSYEKL. The CDR3 length is 14 residues. The germline V and J ends were trimmed by 2 bases and 0 bases, with 8 bases remaining between them. The chain couples TRBV4-1 to TRBJ2-7; D unclear. Sequencing was performed on CD4+ or CD8+ T cells sorted from blood, taken in a trial of the OX40 agonist ivuxolimab. The receptor's source is an adult with an advanced solid tumor such as melanoma, head and neck, liver or kidney cancer. CDR3 nucleotide sequence: TGCGCCAGCAGCCAACTTGGCTACTCCTACGAGCAGTACTTC. Its translation: CASSQLGYSYEQYF.